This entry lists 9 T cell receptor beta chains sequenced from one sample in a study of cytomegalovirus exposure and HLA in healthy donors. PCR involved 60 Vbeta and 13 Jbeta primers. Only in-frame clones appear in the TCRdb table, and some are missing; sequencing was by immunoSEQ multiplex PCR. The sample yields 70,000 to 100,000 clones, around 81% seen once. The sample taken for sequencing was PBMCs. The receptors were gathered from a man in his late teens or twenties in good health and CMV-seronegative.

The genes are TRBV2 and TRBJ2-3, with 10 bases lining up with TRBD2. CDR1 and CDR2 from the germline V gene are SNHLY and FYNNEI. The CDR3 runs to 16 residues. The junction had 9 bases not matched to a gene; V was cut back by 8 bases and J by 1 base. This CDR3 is CASGQPSGGRTDTQYF. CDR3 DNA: TGTGCCAGCGGACAACCTAGCGGGGGCCGCACAGATACGCAGTATTTT.

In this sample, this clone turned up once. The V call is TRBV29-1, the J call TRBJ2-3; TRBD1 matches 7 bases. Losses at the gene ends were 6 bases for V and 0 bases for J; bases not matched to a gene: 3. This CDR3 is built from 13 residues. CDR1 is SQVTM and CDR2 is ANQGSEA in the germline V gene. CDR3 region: CSVETGSTDTQYF. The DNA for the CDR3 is TGCAGCGTCGAGACAGGGAGCACAGATACGCAGTATTTT.

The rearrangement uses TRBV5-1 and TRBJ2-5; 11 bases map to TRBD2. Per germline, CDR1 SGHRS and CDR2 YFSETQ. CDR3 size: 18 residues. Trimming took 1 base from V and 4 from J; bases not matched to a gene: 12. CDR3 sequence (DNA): TGCGCCAGCAGCTTGATTCCTAGCGGGGGGCCAATCCGAGAGACCCAGTACTTC. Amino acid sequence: CASSLIPSGGPIRETQYF. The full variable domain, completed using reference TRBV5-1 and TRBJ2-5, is KAGVTQTPRYLIKTRGQQVTLSCSPISGHRSVSWYQQTPGQGLQFLFEYFSETQRNKGNFPGRFSGRQFSNSRSEMNVSTLELGDSALYLCASSLIPSGGPIRETQYFGPGTRLLVL.

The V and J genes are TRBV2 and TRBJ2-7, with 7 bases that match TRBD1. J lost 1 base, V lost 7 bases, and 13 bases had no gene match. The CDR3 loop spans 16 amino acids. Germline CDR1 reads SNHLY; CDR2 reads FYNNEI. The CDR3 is CASTRQGRILSYEQYF. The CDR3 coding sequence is TGTGCCAGCACCAGACAGGGAAGGATTTTGTCCTACGAGCAGTACTTC.

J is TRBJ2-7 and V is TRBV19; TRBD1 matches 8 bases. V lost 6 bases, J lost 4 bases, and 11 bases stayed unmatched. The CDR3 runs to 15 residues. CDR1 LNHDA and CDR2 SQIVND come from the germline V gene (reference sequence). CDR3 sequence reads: CASSSDRDRPYEQYF. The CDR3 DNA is TGTGCCAGTAGCAGTGACCGGGACAGGCCGTACGAGCAGTACTTC. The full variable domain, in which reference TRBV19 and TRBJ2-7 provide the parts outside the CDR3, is DGGITQSPKYLFRKEGQNVTLSCEQNLNHDAMYWYRQDPGQGLRLIYYSQIVNDFQKGDIAEGYSVSREKKESFPLTVTSAQKNPTAFYLCASSSDRDRPYEQYFGPGTRLTVT.

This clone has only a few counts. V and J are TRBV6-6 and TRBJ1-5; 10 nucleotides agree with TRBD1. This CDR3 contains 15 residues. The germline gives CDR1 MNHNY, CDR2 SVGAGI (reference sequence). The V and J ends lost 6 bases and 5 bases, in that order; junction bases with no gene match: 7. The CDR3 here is CASSPRDRGDQPQHF. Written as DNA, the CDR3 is TGTGCCAGCAGCCCCCGGGACAGGGGAGATCAGCCCCAGCATTTT.

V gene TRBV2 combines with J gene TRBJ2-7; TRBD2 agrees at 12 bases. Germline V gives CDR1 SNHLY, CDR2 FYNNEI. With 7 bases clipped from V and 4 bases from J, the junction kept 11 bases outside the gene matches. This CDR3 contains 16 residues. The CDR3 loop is CASNIPSGGAFYEQYF. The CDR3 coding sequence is TGTGCCAGCAATATCCCTAGCGGGGGGGCCTTTTACGAGCAGTACTTC.

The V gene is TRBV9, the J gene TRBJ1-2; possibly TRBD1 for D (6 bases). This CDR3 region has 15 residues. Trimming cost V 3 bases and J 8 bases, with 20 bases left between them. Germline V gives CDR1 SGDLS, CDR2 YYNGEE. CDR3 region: CASSARTTGEVGYTF. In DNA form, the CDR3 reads TGTGCCAGCAGCGCCCGAACGACAGGTGAAGTCGGCTACACCTTC.

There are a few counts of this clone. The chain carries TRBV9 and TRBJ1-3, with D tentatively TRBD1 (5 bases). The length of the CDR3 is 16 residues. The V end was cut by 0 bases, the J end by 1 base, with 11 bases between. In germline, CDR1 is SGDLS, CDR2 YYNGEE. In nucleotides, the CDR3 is TGTGCCAGCAGCGTAGCTTCGGGGGTATCTGGAAACACCATATATTTT. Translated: CASSVASGVSGNTIYF.